Listed below are T cell receptor beta chains from one sample, sequenced in a study of T cell responses to AZD1222 COVID-19 vaccine. TCRdb's table, derived via immunoSEQ multiplex PCR, lists solely in-frame clones and lacks some. Found here are roughly 100,000 clones, more than 85% of them singletons; the top ten hold approximately 1.3%. Source: peripheral blood, taken on day 0 of AZD1222 vaccination. These receptors all come from an adult in good health. The CDR3 runs from the conserved cysteine through the conserved F or W. The D gene is left open where the match is weak.

CDR3 length,V gene,J gene,D gene,CDR3 protein
15,TRBV5-4,TRBJ1-1,TRBD1,CASSFADRLNTEAFF
15,TRBV18,TRBJ1-1,.,CASSPPGQRNTEAFF
14,TRBV28,TRBJ1-5,.,CASRSGTRSQPQHF
14,TRBV5-1,TRBJ2-2,TRBD2,CASSLAGDTGELFF
13,TRBV2,TRBJ1-4,.,CASGRGQVEKLFF
17,TRBV5-1,TRBJ2-1,TRBD2,CASSSGTSGSSYNEQFF
11,TRBV12-3/TRBV12-4,TRBJ1-2,.,CASSFLGGYTF
15,TRBV28,TRBJ2-3,.,CASGRLGTSTDTQYF
15,TRBV6-2/TRBV6-3,TRBJ2-5,TRBD2,CASSYIGTSGETQYF
16,TRBV5-6,TRBJ2-7,.,CASSLGPLSSSYEQYF
13,TRBV14,TRBJ2-2,.,CASSQVYTGELFF
15,TRBV11-3,TRBJ2-7,.,CASSSSPGRNYEQYF
15,TRBV7-9,TRBJ2-1,.,CASSSGGSSYNEQFF
16,TRBV6-6,TRBJ1-6,.,CASSYARGVDNSPLHF
12,TRBV5-6,TRBJ1-2,.,CASHRANYGYTF
15,TRBV2,TRBJ1-5,.,CASSERGISNQPQHF
15,TRBV4-3,TRBJ1-5,.,CASSQDLGVLQPQHF
16,TRBV27,TRBJ2-1,.,CASSFPTVLGVIEQFF
14,TRBV6-2/TRBV6-3,TRBJ1-4,.,CASSPGLSNEKLFF
16,TRBV7-6,TRBJ2-7,.,CASSLRSGWSAYEQYF
14,TRBV15,TRBJ1-5,.,CATSRDLGDQPQHF
14,TRBV7-2,TRBJ1-6,.,CASSLVRHNSPLHF
13,TRBV11-3,TRBJ1-6,.,CASSSGGGSPLHF
14,TRBV19,TRBJ2-5,TRBD2,CASSIASGEKTQYF
12,TRBV10-3,TRBJ1-5,.,CAIGADYQPQHF
15,TRBV3-1/TRBV3-2,TRBJ1-2,.,CASSQGEGDFYGYTF
14,TRBV9,TRBJ1-2,.,CASSVGLGDYGYTF
13,TRBV12-3/TRBV12-4,TRBJ2-1,TRBD2,CASGGLVFDEQFF
15,TRBV7-2,TRBJ2-7,TRBD1,CASSLTGGGNGEQYF
15,TRBV18,TRBJ2-3,TRBD2,CASRPGLAGADTQYF
13,TRBV19,TRBJ1-5,TRBD1,CASQTGGGQPQHF
14,TRBV30,TRBJ1-2,.,CAWMPGRRNYGYTF
17,TRBV5-5,TRBJ1-3,TRBD1,CASSAGQGDPSGNTIYF
15,TRBV9,TRBJ2-1,TRBD2,CASSPGLAGAREQFF
13,TRBV15,TRBJ2-2,.,CATSSTGRGELFF
15,TRBV7-2,TRBJ2-6,TRBD1,CADHQGGPGANVLTF
14,TRBV15,TRBJ2-4,TRBD1,CATSRAGGKNIQYF
15,TRBV27,TRBJ1-1,.,CASSLLGGLSTEAFF
13,TRBV29-1,TRBJ1-1,TRBD1,CSVADRAGTEAFF
16,TRBV6-5,TRBJ1-3,.,CASSYSEGGTGNTIYF
12,TRBV12-3/TRBV12-4,TRBJ1-3,.,CASSSLGNTIYF
14,TRBV24-1,TRBJ2-2,TRBD1,CATGQGLSTGELFF
12,TRBV14,TRBJ2-5,.,CASSQWRETQYF
14,TRBV6-4,TRBJ2-3,.,CASSERSFTDTQYF
14,TRBV7-2,TRBJ1-2,.,CASSSQTRSRGYTF
16,TRBV11-3,TRBJ2-2,TRBD1,CASSSRGGMNTGELFF
13,TRBV5-1,TRBJ1-1,.,CASSLSRDTEAFF
13,TRBV6-5,TRBJ1-2,.,CASSPGANYGYTF